This T cell receptor (beta chain) was found in a study of T cell responses to AZD1222 COVID-19 vaccine (dated by TCRdb to the early 2020s). About the full investigation: A total of more than 230 trial participants underwent TCR sequencing, of whom nearly 210 had received two doses of AZD1222 and roughly 26 had received two doses of the MenACWY control vaccine. Trial participants were enrolled by age into 18-55, 56-69 and 70-plus year subgroups, with around 140, 26 and 57 TCR-sequenced participants respectively. Study-wide findings and limitations: Most participants were white British and females outnumbered males, and the authors suggested that clonal diversity may have been underestimated. Only 5 to 7 AZD1222 recipients were SARS-CoV-2 seropositive at baseline, limiting conclusions about previously exposed vaccinees. The 56-69-year group was small, and its depth increase did not reach significance, likely because of low power. A significant rise in spike-specific TCR breadth and depth was observed after two AZD1222 doses relative to day 0 and relative to MenACWY recipients. Epitopes outside the regions mutated in the B.1.351 and B.1.1.7 variants were reportedly recognized by nearly half of the unique spike-specific TCRs. Because no samples from the day 14 peak response were available, repertoires could be characterized only after the peak T cell response. Vaccine-associated CD4 TCRs spanned the whole spike protein, with dominant responses in regions 160-218 and 743-854.

The CDR3, from cysteine to phenylalanine, totals 16 residues. CDR3 DNA only is kept here, 48 bases in frame from base 1. A note on this clone: What antigen it recognizes has not been identified. No base qualities exist here, and no much larger clone lies one base off it.

The CDR3 regions of human TCRbeta chains were analyzed by immunosequencing. The source study handled its data this way. TCRs in the repertoires were compared against a reference library of SARS-CoV-2-specific TCRs that had been generated with the MIRA antigen-specificity platform. Breadth was defined as the fraction of unique TCRs that were SARS-CoV-2-associated. Depth was defined as the fraction of total T cells that were SARS-CoV-2-associated. Using the MIRA data, each spike-specific TCR was assigned both to the spike region to which the TCR was reactive and to a CD4 or CD8 class. Log10-transformed breadth and depth values were compared by one-way ANOVA with Sidak's multiple comparisons tests. TCRdb mirrors the immuneACCESS table, restricted to in-frame sequences. Some clones are absent from its copies; in checked studies, under half trace to an unresolved V gene, and the reason for the others is unknown. That table supplies the V and J calls and clone size; D and trimming were determined from the DNA. A total of 100,000 to 150,000 clones appear in this sample, 80% to 90% of them only once. Roughly 7% of the sample rests with the top ten.

In light of the paper, this sample's time point label describes: about 28 days (+/-7) after the second vaccine dose. Because spike-specific TCR depth and breadth did not differ between the two schedules, AZD1222 recipients who got a second dose at roughly 4 weeks were pooled with those who got a second dose at roughly 12 weeks. The vaccinee samples were drawn from two UK trials, COV001 and COV002, one of which was a single-blind randomized controlled phase 2/3 trial testing AZD1222 (ChAdOx1 nCoV-19) in healthy adults. For TCRbeta chain sequencing, PBMC samples from trial participants were taken at day 0 and at day 28 after the second dose.

The receptor chain draws on TRBV21-1 and TRBJ2-3. TRBV21-1 is designated a pseudogene. Sequencing used peripheral blood, obtained 28 days after the second AZD1222 dose. The receptor was isolated from an adult who received the AZD1222 COVID-19 vaccine. The CDR3: CASSSPTLGPTDTQYF. The DNA is TGTGCCAGCAGCAGCCCAACCCTGGGACCCACAGATACGCAGTATTTT.